The 9 T cell receptor beta chains reported below all come from one sample, sequenced in a study of blood T cell repertoires in COVID-19. TCRdb keeps only in-frame clones here, not all; method: immunoSEQ multiplex PCR. The sample has under 200,000 clones; about four fifths are singletons. Specimen: peripheral blood. The source of these receptors is a man aged 65 to 79 who had recovered from COVID-19.

The V gene is TRBV5-1, the J gene TRBJ2-5, with TRBD1 identical over 8 bases. V lost 0 bases to trimming and J lost 2 bases; unmatched junction nucleotides: 3. The CDR3 covers 15 residues. From germline, CDR1 is SGHRS and CDR2 YFSETQ. The CDR3 loop is CASSLGTGRQETQYF. The CDR3 DNA sequence: TGCGCCAGCAGCTTGGGGACAGGGAGACAAGAGACCCAGTACTTC.

The chain uses TRBV3-1 (or the pseudogene TRBV3-2) and TRBJ2-3, with 7 bases identical to TRBD2. Trimming cost V 3 bases and J 0 bases; bases outside gene matches: 3. This CDR3 has 15 residues. From germline, CDR1 is LGHDT and CDR2 YNNKEL (reference sequence). This chain's CDR3 is CASSHRTRSTDTQYF. The CDR3 DNA sequence: TGTGCCAGCAGCCACCGGACTAGAAGCACAGATACGCAGTATTTT.

This chain uses TRBV7-2 with TRBJ1-6; no firm D call. The V gene lost 3 bases and the J gene lost 9 bases, with 6 bases spanning the gap. Germline assignment: CDR1 SGHTA and CDR2 FQGNSA. CDR3 length: 12 residues. CDR3 bases: TGTGCCAGCAGCTTCGCGAGTTCACCCCTCCACTTT. Protein product: CASSFASSPLHF. The full variable domain, in which reference TRBV7-2 and TRBJ1-6 provide the parts outside the CDR3, is GAGVSQSPSNKVTEKGKDVELRCDPISGHTALYWYRQSLGQGLEFLIYFQGNSAPDKSGLPSDRFSAERTGGSVSTLTIQRTQQEDSAVYLCASSFASSPLHFGNGTRLTVT.

This chain links TRBV19 with TRBJ2-7; 8 bases are a match to TRBD2. Trimming removed 6 bases from V and 7 bases from J; junction bases left unmatched: 14. Germline V lookup: CDR1 LNHDA, CDR2 SQIVND (reference sequence). This CDR3 spans 15 amino acids. CDR3 DNA sequence: TGTGCCAGTAGACCTAGGAGCGGGTCGGGAGGGGAGCAGTACTTC. It translates to CASRPRSGSGGEQYF.

CDR3 sequence: CASSQYRTETGTNEKLFF. CDR3 sequence (DNA): TGTGCCAGCAGCCAGTACCGGACAGAGACTGGAACTAATGAAAAACTGTTTTTT. The rearrangement links TRBV3-1 (or the pseudogene TRBV3-2) to TRBJ1-4; D may be TRBD1 (6 bases). The germline V and J ends were trimmed by 3 bases and 1 base, with 18 bases remaining between them. Germline loops: CDR1 LGHDT, CDR2 YNNKEL (reference sequence). The CDR3 runs to 18 residues.

V and J are TRBV7-2 and TRBJ2-1; D might be TRBD1 (6 bases). The length of the CDR3 is 13 residues. Germline V lookup: CDR1 SGHTA, CDR2 FQGNSA. Trimming stripped 5 bases from V and 5 bases from J, with 10 bases between. CDR3 region: CASSRRTDNEQFF. DNA for the CDR3: TGTGCCAGCAGCAGACGGACAGACAATGAGCAGTTCTTC.

The CDR3 DNA reads TGTGCCAGCAGCGTGGCGGGTCCGGGACTAGGGGTTCGGTCCGGGGAGCTGTTTTTT. Translation gives CASSVAGPGLGVRSGELFF. The J gene is TRBJ2-2, the V gene TRBV9, with TRBD2 matching 8 bases. Trimming at V came to 2 bases and at J to 6 bases, leaving 18 bases not matched to a gene. The CDR3 runs to 19 residues. Germline-derived CDR1 and CDR2 are SGDLS and YYNGEE. Full variable domain (missing parts from reference TRBV9 and TRBJ2-2): DSGVTQTPKHLITATGQRVTLRCSPRSGDLSVYWYQQSLDQGLQFLIQYYNGEERAKGNILERFSAQQFPDLHSELNLSSLELGDSALYFCASSVAGPGLGVRSGELFFGEGSRLTVL.

This clone was observed a handful of times. This chain links TRBV7-9 with TRBJ2-3, with 8 bases matching TRBD1. CDR3 size: 14 residues. V lost 7 bases to trimming and J lost 0 bases; unmatched junction nucleotides: 3. In germline, CDR1 is SEHNR, CDR2 FQNEAQ (reference sequence). This chain's CDR3 is CASTGQGSTDTQYF. DNA of the CDR3: TGTGCCAGCACCGGACAGGGAAGCACAGATACGCAGTATTTT.

The V gene is TRBV27, the J gene TRBJ2-3; D is possibly TRBD1 (6 bases). Germline V lookup: CDR1 MNHEY, CDR2 SMNVEV (reference sequence). The CDR3 consists of 14 residues. Trimming removed 0 bases from V and 9 bases from J, with 13 bases in between. DNA of the CDR3: TGTGCCAGCAGTTTATCGCCACAGGGAACGACGCAGTATTTT. Translating gives CASSLSPQGTTQYF.